The 7 T cell receptor beta chains below were found in one sample sequenced in a study of T cells in Graves' hyperthyroidism and ophthalmopathy. The investigators amplified TCR beta CDR3 regions from RNA transcripts. HTBI primers were employed in a first-round RT-PCR of the TCR CDR3. TCRdb independently ran MiXCR on the multiplex PCR reads; one entry per CDR3 protein. Of about 400,000 distinct CDR3 sequences in the sample, about 13% were seen once. Material: blood. These receptors came from a woman aged 18-30 years with Graves' hyperthyroidism.

This clonotype was counted ten times or more. The chain recombines TRBV5-8 with TRBJ2-1; possible D gene TRBD2, 6 bases. Germline CDR1 is SGHTS and CDR2 is YDEGEE. V shed 4 bases and J shed 4 bases, with 18 bases lying between them. The CDR3 runs 16 residues. This CDR3 reads CASSPDGGSPYNEQFF. The CDR3 nucleotides are TGTGCCAGCAGCCCGGACGGAGGGAGCCCTTACAATGAGCAGTTCTTC.

Ten or more counts support this clonotype. The genes are TRBV7-2 and TRBJ2-3; possibly TRBD2 for D (7 bases). Germline-derived CDR1 and CDR2 are SGHTA and FQGNSA. The CDR3 consists of 18 residues. V dropped 1 base and J dropped 4 bases, with 21 bases sitting between them. The CDR3 reads CASSLVLGGGRWSDTQYF. CDR3 nucleotide sequence: TGTGCCAGCAGCTTAGTTCTAGGCGGGGGCCGTTGGTCAGATACGCAGTATTTT.

The chain is built from TRBV9 and TRBJ2-1; D ambiguous. CDR1 is SGDLS, CDR2 YYNGEE, per germline. V was clipped by 2 bases and J by 1 base, with 10 bases between them. The CDR3 contains 15 residues. The CDR3 coding sequence is TGTGCCAGCAGCGTTTTGGCGGATTCCTACAATGAGCAGTTCTTC. Translating gives CASSVLADSYNEQFF.

This clonotype came up many times. The chain is built from TRBV12-5 and TRBJ2-3; 11 positions agree with TRBD2. The germline V gene has CDR1 LGHNT and CDR2 FRNRAP. J gave up 3 bases and V 5 bases, and 4 bases lay outside the gene matches. The CDR3 loop spans 15 amino acids. CDR3 sequence: CASGILAGATDTQYF. The DNA of the CDR3 is TGTGCTAGTGGTATACTAGCGGGGGCGACAGATACGCAGTATTTT.

This clonotype was seen repeatedly, ten times or more. The chain carries TRBV7-8 and TRBJ2-7, with 7 bases matching TRBD1. The CDR3 extends over 15 amino acids. The germline gives CDR1 SGHVS, CDR2 FQNEAQ. With 5 bases clipped from V and 7 bases from J, the junction kept 14 bases outside the gene matches. Here the CDR3 reads CASSPWTGASWEQYF. The CDR3 nucleotides are TGTGCCAGCAGCCCGTGGACAGGCGCCTCTTGGGAGCAGTACTTC. The entire variable domain, with the rest obtained from reference TRBV7-8 and TRBJ2-7, is as follows: GAGVSQSPRYKVAKRGQDVALRCDPISGHVSLFWYQQALGQGPEFLTYFQNEAQLDKSGLPSDRFFAERPEGSVSTLKIQRTQQEDSAVYLCASSPWTGASWEQYFGPGTRLTVT.

This clonotype was seen many times. The chain couples TRBV2 to TRBJ2-1, with TRBD2 matching 10 bases. CDR3 length: 20 amino acids. Germline CDR1 and CDR2: SNHLY and FYNNEI. V lost 2 bases, J lost 5 bases, and 18 bases stayed unmatched. CDR3 sequence (DNA): TGTGCCAGCAGTGAAACGTACCTAGCGGGAGAGGGCCTGTCCCACAATGAGCAGTTCTTC. Translated, it gives CASSETYLAGEGLSHNEQFF.

This clonotype was recorded many times. The chain has TRBV28 and TRBJ1-5; D remains ambiguous. Trimming left V 3 bases short and J 2 bases short, with 8 bases between. Germline lookup yields CDR1 MDHEN and CDR2 SYDVKM. This CDR3 has 14 residues. CDR3 amino acids: CASSLRQGNQPQHF. The CDR3 nucleotides read TGTGCCAGCAGTTTGAGACAAGGCAATCAGCCCCAGCATTTT.